These T cell receptor beta chains were read from a single sample in a study of blood T cell repertoires in COVID-19. Sequencing used immunoSEQ multiplex PCR; TCRdb keeps in-frame clones, though not all of them. Counted here are approximately 68,000 clones, around 85% occurring once; the ten biggest clones make up roughly a tenth. Source material: peripheral blood. The origin of the receptors is a woman aged 50 to 60 with acute or convalescent COVID-19. CDR3s include the opening cysteine and the closing phenylalanine or tryptophan. A D gene is named only where the DNA matches it firmly. Some rows mark clone size as missing; the rest say once, few, many or name a class of expanded clone.

V gene: TRBV30
J gene: TRBJ2-1
clone size: -
D gene: -
CDR3 protein: CAWSGAELKQFF
CDR3 DNA: TGTGCCTGGAGTGGAGCGGAATTAAAGCAGTTCTTC

V gene: TRBV7-2
J gene: TRBJ2-1
clone size: once
D gene: -
CDR3 protein: CASSLDNNEQFF
CDR3 DNA: TGTGCCAGCAGCTTAGACAACAATGAGCAGTTCTTC

V gene: TRBV14
J gene: TRBJ2-1
clone size: few
D gene: -
CDR3 protein: CASSHVVATTYNEQFF
CDR3 DNA: TGTGCCAGCAGCCACGTGGTGGCAACGACCTACAATGAGCAGTTCTTC

V gene: TRBV7-2
J gene: TRBJ2-7
clone size: once
D gene: TRBD2
CDR3 protein: CASSPGTAGAYEQYF
CDR3 DNA: TGTGCCAGCAGCCCCGGGACTGCGGGAGCCTACGAGCAGTACTTC

V gene: TRBV5-4
J gene: TRBJ1-2
clone size: once
D gene: -
CDR3 protein: CASSPGRGEGYGYTF
CDR3 DNA: TGTGCCAGCAGCCCAGGTCGTGGAGAGGGCTATGGCTACACCTTC

V gene: TRBV11-2
J gene: TRBJ2-1
clone size: -
D gene: TRBD2
CDR3 protein: CASSPLAGVGNEQFF
CDR3 DNA: TGTGCCAGCAGCCCCCTAGCGGGAGTAGGCAATGAGCAGTTCTTC

V gene: TRBV7-9
J gene: TRBJ2-2
clone size: -
D gene: -
CDR3 protein: CASSLLTEVTGELFF
CDR3 DNA: TGTGCCAGCAGCTTATTAACAGAAGTCACCGGGGAGCTGTTTTTT

V gene: TRBV27
J gene: TRBJ2-1
clone size: -
D gene: TRBD2
CDR3 protein: CASSPTSGGSPKKQFF
CDR3 DNA: TGTGCCAGCAGTCCGACTAGCGGGGGGTCTCCGAAAAAGCAGTTCTTC

V gene: TRBV28
J gene: TRBJ2-7
clone size: -
D gene: -
CDR3 protein: CASSLGQYEQYF
CDR3 DNA: TGTGCCAGCAGTTTGGGGCAGTACGAGCAGTACTTC

V gene: TRBV4-1
J gene: TRBJ1-4
clone size: -
D gene: -
CDR3 protein: CASSQGPGWAEKLFF
CDR3 DNA: TGCGCCAGCAGCCAAGGACCAGGGTGGGCTGAAAAACTGTTTTTT

V gene: TRBV20-1
J gene: TRBJ2-2
clone size: -
D gene: TRBD2
CDR3 protein: CSASPGTSKIAGELFF
CDR3 DNA: TGCAGCGCAAGTCCCGGGACTAGCAAGATCGCCGGGGAGCTGTTTTTT

V gene: TRBV11-2
J gene: TRBJ2-1
clone size: -
D gene: TRBD2
CDR3 protein: CASSLRAGGPYNEQFF
CDR3 DNA: TGTGCCAGCAGCTTAAGGGCGGGAGGGCCCTACAATGAGCAGTTCTTC

V gene: TRBV14
J gene: TRBJ1-2
clone size: -
D gene: TRBD1
CDR3 protein: CASSRGQGSLGYTF
CDR3 DNA: TGTGCCAGCAGCCGCGGACAGGGGAGTTTGGGCTACACCTTC

V gene: TRBV29-1
J gene: TRBJ1-2
clone size: -
D gene: -
CDR3 protein: CSVEMGSYGYTF
CDR3 DNA: TGCAGCGTTGAAATGGGCTCCTATGGCTACACCTTC

V gene: TRBV5-1
J gene: TRBJ2-3
clone size: -
D gene: -
CDR3 protein: CASSLRGLGTDTQYF
CDR3 DNA: TGCGCCAGCAGCTTAAGAGGGTTGGGCACAGATACGCAGTATTTT

V gene: TRBV6-1
J gene: TRBJ2-1
clone size: -
D gene: TRBD2
CDR3 protein: CASSDPPGLATLSYEQFF
CDR3 DNA: TGTGCCAGCAGTGACCCCCCGGGACTAGCGACCCTCTCCTATGAGCAGTTCTTC

V gene: TRBV7-9
J gene: TRBJ1-4
clone size: -
D gene: TRBD1
CDR3 protein: CASSSTGGSEKLFF
CDR3 DNA: TGTGCCAGCAGCTCGACAGGGGGTAGTGAAAAACTGTTTTTT

V gene: TRBV29-1
J gene: TRBJ2-7
clone size: once
D gene: -
CDR3 protein: CSVGTEYEQYF
CDR3 DNA: TGCAGCGTTGGGACAGAATACGAGCAGTACTTC

V gene: TRBV2
J gene: TRBJ2-3
clone size: -
D gene: TRBD2
CDR3 protein: CASSERRAGGADTQYF
CDR3 DNA: TGTGCCAGCAGTGAACGCCGAGCGGGAGGCGCAGATACGCAGTATTTT

V gene: TRBV20-1
J gene: TRBJ2-5
clone size: -
D gene: -
CDR3 protein: CSASFQGGETQYF
CDR3 DNA: TGCAGTGCTAGTTTTCAGGGAGGAGAGACCCAGTACTTC

V gene: TRBV19
J gene: TRBJ2-2
clone size: -
D gene: -
CDR3 protein: CASNIGGRITGELFF
CDR3 DNA: TGTGCCAGTAATATTGGAGGGCGTATCACCGGGGAGCTGTTTTTT

V gene: TRBV11-2
J gene: TRBJ1-2
clone size: -
D gene: -
CDR3 protein: CASSLLRNHGYTF
CDR3 DNA: TGTGCCAGCAGCTTGTTGAGAAACCATGGCTACACCTTC

V gene: TRBV6-5
J gene: TRBJ1-5
clone size: -
D gene: TRBD1
CDR3 protein: CASSRQGSNQPQHF
CDR3 DNA: TGTGCCAGCAGTCGACAGGGGAGCAATCAGCCCCAGCATTTT

V gene: TRBV12-3/TRBV12-4
J gene: TRBJ2-7
clone size: -
D gene: -
CDR3 protein: CASSQGPAYEQYF
CDR3 DNA: TGTGCCAGCAGCCAGGGGCCAGCGTACGAGCAGTACTTC

V gene: TRBV4-3
J gene: TRBJ2-2
clone size: -
D gene: TRBD1
CDR3 protein: CASSQDWDRVAGELFF
CDR3 DNA: TGCGCCAGCAGCCAAGATTGGGACAGGGTTGCCGGGGAGCTGTTTTTT

V gene: TRBV11-2
J gene: TRBJ2-7
clone size: -
D gene: TRBD2
CDR3 protein: CASSLARESSYEQYF
CDR3 DNA: TGTGCCAGCAGCTTGGCGCGGGAGAGCTCCTACGAGCAGTACTTC

V gene: TRBV5-1
J gene: TRBJ2-5
clone size: -
D gene: -
CDR3 protein: CASSSLIQDQETQYF
CDR3 DNA: TGCGCCAGCAGCTCACTGATACAGGATCAAGAGACCCAGTACTTC

V gene: TRBV19
J gene: TRBJ2-1
clone size: -
D gene: -
CDR3 protein: CASSITSYSSYNEQFF
CDR3 DNA: TGTGCCAGTAGTATAACTAGCTATAGCTCCTACAATGAGCAGTTCTTC

V gene: TRBV18
J gene: TRBJ1-1
clone size: -
D gene: -
CDR3 protein: CASSRLSESTEAFF
CDR3 DNA: TGTGCCAGCTCACGACTGAGCGAGAGCACTGAAGCTTTCTTT

V gene: TRBV4-2
J gene: TRBJ2-3
clone size: few
D gene: TRBD2
CDR3 protein: CASSQDPLAGLSGDPQYF
CDR3 DNA: TGTGCCAGCAGCCAAGATCCACTAGCGGGACTCTCCGGGGACCCGCAGTATTTT

V gene: TRBV7-2
J gene: TRBJ1-3
clone size: -
D gene: TRBD1
CDR3 protein: CASSPTGGSGNTIYF
CDR3 DNA: TGTGCCAGCAGCCCGACAGGGGGCTCTGGAAACACCATATATTTT

V gene: TRBV4-1
J gene: TRBJ1-5
clone size: many
D gene: -
CDR3 protein: CASSQDQRGSNQPQHF
CDR3 DNA: TGCGCCAGCAGCCAAGATCAAAGGGGTAGCAATCAGCCCCAGCATTTT

V gene: TRBV27
J gene: TRBJ1-1
clone size: -
D gene: TRBD1
CDR3 protein: CASSFTGATEAFF
CDR3 DNA: TGTGCCAGCAGTTTCACAGGGGCGACTGAAGCTTTCTTT

V gene: TRBV28
J gene: TRBJ1-1
clone size: once
D gene: -
CDR3 protein: CASSFVQDTEAFF
CDR3 DNA: TGTGCCAGCAGTTTTGTCCAGGACACTGAAGCTTTCTTT

V gene: TRBV28
J gene: TRBJ1-4
clone size: -
D gene: TRBD1
CDR3 protein: CASSVRTGGRAEKLFF
CDR3 DNA: TGTGCCAGCAGTGTGCGGACAGGGGGCCGGGCGGAAAAACTGTTTTTT